Below are 7 T cell receptor beta chains sequenced from a single sample in a study of control samples from healthy donors and cancer patients (dated by TCRdb to 2020 to 2021). Libraries were constructed by the immunoSEQ multiplex PCR assay. TCRdb mirrors the immuneACCESS table, restricted to in-frame sequences. Some clones are absent from its copies; in checked studies, under half trace to an unresolved V gene, and the reason for the others is unknown. The sample has fewer than 500,000 clones on record, around 90% of them singletons. The ten most abundant clones make up approximately 6.3% of the sample. Sequencing was performed on PBMCs. These receptors all stem from a man aged 35-49 years with head and neck cancer.

This chain uses TRBV3-1 (or the pseudogene TRBV3-2) with TRBJ2-2; 9 bases are shared with TRBD2. The V gene end was trimmed by 2 bases and the J gene end by 5 bases; junction bases not matched to a gene: 3. The CDR3 totals 15 residues. Germline CDR1 and CDR2: LGHDT and YNNKEL (reference sequence). The CDR3 is CASSQPTSGTGELFF. In nucleotides, the CDR3 is TGTGCCAGCAGCCAACCGACTAGCGGAACCGGGGAGCTGTTTTTT.

This sequence joins TRBV9 and TRBJ2-2, with 12 bases that match TRBD2. The CDR3 is made up of 16 amino acids. The junction had 1 base not matched to a gene; V was cut back by 0 bases and J by 4 bases. Germline assignment: CDR1 SGDLS and CDR2 YYNGEE. The CDR3, as DNA: TGTGCCAGCAGCGTAGTACTAGCGGGGGGCACCGGGGAGCTGTTTTTT. This sequence encodes CASSVVLAGGTGELFF.

The chain employs TRBV6-1 and TRBJ1-1; TRBD1 is a possible D gene (5 bases). This CDR3 contains 14 residues. V was clipped by 2 bases and J by 6 bases, with 13 bases between them. CDR1 and CDR2 from the germline V gene are MNHNS and SASEGT. This chain's CDR3 is CASSELGGSAEAFF. CDR3 bases: TGTGCCAGCAGTGAATTGGGGGGTTCGGCTGAAGCTTTCTTT.

The rearrangement joins TRBV27 to TRBJ1-2; TRBD1 is a possible D gene (5 bases). Germline V gene sequence: CDR1 MNHEY, CDR2 SMNVEV (reference sequence). The CDR3 has 14 residues. Trimming pared 5 bases from V and 7 bases from J, leaving 17 bases between. This chain's CDR3 is CASSPSPQGSGYTF. The DNA of the CDR3 is TGTGCCAGCAGTCCATCCCCTCAGGGATCTGGCTACACCTTC.

This clone was picked up many times. This chain connects TRBV9 to TRBJ2-3; TRBD2 matches at 8 bases. Trimming took 3 bases from V and 7 from J; bases not matched to a gene: 10. This CDR3 region has 15 residues. Germline V gives CDR1 SGDLS, CDR2 YYNGEE. This CDR3 is CASSDSAGGINTQYF. The DNA for the CDR3 is TGTGCCAGCAGCGATTCTGCGGGGGGAATAAATACGCAGTATTTT.

The chain recombines TRBV5-6 with TRBJ2-3, with D uncertain. Trimming left V 4 bases short and J 0 bases short, with 15 bases between. CDR1 SGHDT and CDR2 YYEEEE come from the germline V gene. The CDR3 sequence is 16 residues long. The CDR3 reads CASSPRRQRSTDTQYF. CDR3 DNA sequence: TGTGCCAGCAGCCCCAGGCGGCAGCGAAGCACAGATACGCAGTATTTT.

This clone has a single count. The genes are TRBV7-2 and TRBJ2-3; D remains ambiguous. Trimming stripped 5 bases from V and 2 bases from J, with 11 bases between. The CDR3 length is 14 residues. The germline gives CDR1 SGHTA, CDR2 FQGNSA. CDR3 nucleotides: TGTGCCAGCAGCCCCGGACCATTCACAGATACGCAGTATTTT. Translating it yields CASSPGPFTDTQYF.